This TCR beta chain was captured by sequencing in a study of beta chain features in type 1 diabetes. CDR3 length: 16 amino acids. With 7 bases removed from V and 3 bases from J, the gap between germline ends came to 19 bases. Germline CDR1 is MDHEN and CDR2 is SYDVKM. Expressed TCRB transcripts were sequenced because the isolated RNA had all been reverse transcribed beforehand. Method: immunoSEQ multiplex PCR; TCRdb's copy keeps in-frame clones and lacks some. The table includes under 800,000 clones, roughly a sixth detected once. This chain connects TRBV28 to TRBJ2-4; possibly TRBD2 for D (6 bases). The TCR was taken from a man aged 18 to 29 in good health. The sequencing input was naive CD4+ T cells from blood. CDR3 sequence: CASTQRVFGGKNIQYF. The CDR3 coding sequence is TGTGCCAGCACCCAGCGGGTTTTCGGGGGCAAAAACATTCAGTACTTC.